The TCR beta chain under discussion was sequenced for a study of OX40 agonist ivuxolimab in advanced cancers. Study information: Partial response was recorded in three patients: one hepatocellular carcinoma and two cutaneous melanoma cases.

TCRdb's copy holds only in-frame clones and misses some; the assay was immunoSEQ multiplex PCR. The sample has tens of thousands of clones; about 88% are singletons. From germline, CDR1 is SGHTS and CDR2 YDEGEE. The CDR3 contains 17 residues. The ends lost 5 bases at V and 0 bases at J; junction bases unmatched: 10. The origin of this receptor is an adult with an advanced solid tumor such as melanoma, head and neck, liver or kidney cancer. This rearrangement joins TRBV5-8 to TRBJ1-5; 8 positions match TRBD1. The specimen was CD4+ or CD8+ T cells sorted from blood, collected in a trial of the OX40 agonist ivuxolimab. The chain's CDR3 is CASRPRTGFYSNQPQHF. The CDR3 DNA sequence: TGTGCCAGCAGACCTAGGACAGGGTTTTATAGCAATCAGCCCCAGCATTTT. The entire variable domain, with the rest obtained from reference TRBV5-8 and TRBJ1-5, is as follows: EAGVTQSPTHLIKTRGQQATLRCSPISGHTSVYWYQQALGLGLQFLLWYDEGEERNRGNFPPRFSGRQFPNYSSELNVNALELEDSALYLCASRPRTGFYSNQPQHFGDGTRLSIL.